A single sample gave rise to the 14 T cell receptor beta chains below, sequenced in a study of STAT3 mutations in large granular lymphocyte leukemia. Broader study findings: Every T-LGLL patient had at least one immunodominant TCRbeta clonotype.

Antigens of these TCRs are unknown. Some clones are missing from TCRdb's copy, which holds only in-frame ones; the method was immunoSEQ multiplex PCR. The data show about 2,400 clones, less than 75% seen once. Sequencing used peripheral blood mononuclear cells. The receptors derive from a woman aged 50 to 65 with T-cell large granular lymphocyte leukemia. Some clones in this sample may be carry-over from other donors' samples.

The chain employs TRBV27 and TRBJ1-2, with D maybe TRBD1 (6 bases). Germline assignment: CDR1 MNHEY and CDR2 SMNVEV (reference sequence). V was trimmed by 4 bases and J by 0 bases, leaving 9 bases between them. The CDR3 loop spans 14 amino acids. The CDR3 DNA follows: TGTGCCAGCAGTTCACAGGGCTCTAACTATGGCTACACCTTC. It yields the protein CASSSQGSNYGYTF.

The genes are TRBV5-1 and TRBJ2-7; D might be TRBD1 (5 bases). The CDR3 sequence is 13 residues long. Germline assignment: CDR1 SGHRS and CDR2 YFSETQ. V dropped 3 bases and J dropped 4 bases, with 11 bases sitting between them. Written as DNA, the CDR3 is TGCGCCAGCAGCTCTCTGCAGGGTTACGAGCAGTACTTC. It translates to CASSSLQGYEQYF.

The chain joins TRBV29-1 to TRBJ2-7; a weak D match, TRBD2 (5 bases). The CDR3 is 11 residues long. Trimming shortened V by 5 bases and J by 4 bases, and 9 bases separated the two germline ends. CDR1 is SQVTM, CDR2 ANQGSEA, per germline. The CDR3 here is CSVRGWYEQYF. The CDR3, as DNA: TGCAGCGTTCGGGGATGGTACGAGCAGTACTTC.

This clone has a handful of counts. The chain recombines TRBV5-1 with TRBJ1-2; D ambiguous. Germline assignment: CDR1 SGHRS and CDR2 YFSETQ. This CDR3 comprises 13 residues. Trimming shortened V by 5 bases and J by 0 bases, and 8 bases separated the two germline ends. The CDR3 bases are TGCGCCAGCAGTCGGTCGGCTAACTATGGCTACACCTTC. The encoded protein is CASSRSANYGYTF. Together with reference TRBV5-1 and TRBJ1-2, the CDR3 gives the full variable domain: KAGVTQTPRYLIKTRGQQVTLSCSPISGHRSVSWYQQTPGQGLQFLFEYFSETQRNKGNFPGRFSGRQFSNSRSEMNVSTLELGDSALYLCASSRSANYGYTFGSGTRLTVV.

The V gene is TRBV4-1, the J gene TRBJ2-7; 9 bases align to TRBD1. The CDR3 sequence is 15 residues long. J was trimmed by 3 bases and V by 1 base; bases with no gene match: 4. Germline assignment: CDR1 MGHRA and CDR2 YSYEKL. CDR3: CASSQGTGAIYEQYF. The CDR3 bases are TGCGCCAGCAGCCAAGGGACAGGGGCAATCTACGAGCAGTACTTC.

The V call is TRBV6-5, the J call TRBJ1-2; 10 bases are a match to TRBD1. After removal of 4 bases from V and 4 bases from J, the junction contained 9 bases not matched to a gene. In germline, CDR1 is MNHEY, CDR2 SVGAGI. CDR3 size: 16 residues. The CDR3 DNA reads TGTGCCAGCAGTTCTGAGACCCGACAGGGGGCCTATGGCTACACCTTC. Protein sequence: CASSSETRQGAYGYTF.

CDR3 protein: CAWSVQAGRNQPQHF. CDR3 DNA: TGTGCCTGGAGTGTACAGGCAGGAAGAAATCAGCCCCAGCATTTT. The chain uses TRBV30 and TRBJ1-5; possibly TRBD1 for D (5 bases). The CDR3 sequence is 15 residues long. CDR1 and CDR2 from the germline V gene are GTSNPN and SVGIG (reference sequence). The V end was cut by 0 bases, the J end by 4 bases, with 13 bases between.

V gene TRBV5-1 combines with J gene TRBJ1-1; D is perhaps TRBD1 (5 bases). Between the trimmed V and J ends, which lost 1 base and 2 bases, there was a span of 18 bases. The CDR3 spans 17 residues. CDR1 and CDR2 (germline): SGHRS, YFSETQ. The CDR3 DNA reads TGCGCCAGCAGCTTGTTAGGGGACTTGAGGATAAACACTGAAGCTTTCTTT. This codes for CASSLLGDLRINTEAFF.

V gene TRBV10-3 combines with J gene TRBJ1-1; D may be TRBD1 (6 bases). The CDR3 is 15 amino acids. CDR1 ENHRY and CDR2 SYGVKD come from the germline V gene. V lost 2 bases and J lost 1, with 11 bases in between. The CDR3 region is CAISETDRKNTEAFF. For the CDR3, the DNA is TGTGCCATCAGTGAGACGGACAGAAAGAACACTGAAGCTTTCTTT.

The V gene is TRBV13, the J gene TRBJ2-7; 7 bases are a match to TRBD2. The trim removed 5 bases at V and 4 bases at J, leaving 8 bases unmatched. This CDR3 has 14 amino acids. Per the germline V gene, CDR1 is PRHDT and CDR2 is FYEKMQ (reference sequence). DNA for the CDR3: TGTGCCAGCAGCCCTGGGGCTAGCGGTTACGAGCAGTACTTC. Protein product: CASSPGASGYEQYF.

In this sample, this clone turned up a few times. The gene calls are TRBV15 and TRBJ2-7, with 7 bases fitting TRBD2. CDR1 and CDR2 (germline): LNHNV, YYDKDF (reference sequence). CDR3 length: 13 residues. V lost 4 bases to trimming and J lost 7 bases; unmatched junction nucleotides: 7. In DNA form, the CDR3 reads TGTGCCACCAGCACGGGGGGAAGGGGAGAGCAGTACTTC. Translating it yields CATSTGGRGEQYF.

The chain combines TRBV7-9 with TRBJ2-1; D remains ambiguous. This CDR3 has 15 residues. CDR1 is SEHNR and CDR2 is FQNEAQ in the germline V gene (reference sequence). Trimming removed 5 bases from V and 4 bases from J, with 15 bases in between. The CDR3 DNA sequence: TGTGCCAGCAGCCTGGCAGCCCCCACATACAATGAGCAGTTCTTC. Translation gives CASSLAAPTYNEQFF.

This clone was counted a few times. The V gene is TRBV6-6, the J gene TRBJ2-5, with D unclear. CDR1 is MNHNY and CDR2 is SVGAGI in the germline V gene (reference sequence). Trimming pared 0 bases from V and 2 bases from J, leaving 13 bases between. The CDR3 totals 16 residues. The CDR3 reads CASSYSIVVLQETQYF. The CDR3, as DNA: TGTGCCAGCAGTTACTCCATCGTTGTCCTACAAGAGACCCAGTACTTC.

This rearrangement joins TRBV5-1 to TRBJ2-7; 11 positions agree with TRBD2. Germline V CDR1 and CDR2: SGHRS, YFSETQ. This CDR3 spans 16 amino acids. V was pared by 2 bases and J by 5 bases, with 9 bases of the junction left unmatched. The CDR3 bases are TGCGCCAGCAGCTTAGGTCAGACTAGCGGGAAGGACGAGCAGTACTTC. It specifies CASSLGQTSGKDEQYF.